This record concerns one T cell receptor (beta chain) sequence. Antigen unknown. Here immunoSEQ multiplex PCR was the method, and the copy in TCRdb shows in-frame clones only, minus some. The sample yields around 10,000 clones, 80% seen once. This record belongs to a study of immune evolution from preneoplasia to lung adenocarcinoma. Regarding the study as a whole: Top clone frequencies peaked in normal lung, apparently declining through invasive adenocarcinoma. Normal lung had highest clonality; later lesions appeared denser, more diverse.

V was shortened by 3 bases and J by 7 bases, with 25 bases between the two germline ends. The CDR3 has 19 residues. Between the mid-2010s and the late 2010s, patients underwent resection in Japan or China. After pathologic assessment, macro-dissection selected premalignant or tumor cells for extraction. Sequencing was performed on FFPE minimally invasive lung adenocarcinoma tissue. V gene TRBV23-1 combines with J gene TRBJ1-6, with D hard to call. TRBV23-1 is identified as an open reading frame with a role that is uncertain. This clonotype was obtained from a person aged 65-85 years with lung adenocarcinoma. Some clones in this sample may be carry-over from other donors' samples. The CDR3 spells CASSHSGPLLSPRNSPLHF. The CDR3 DNA is TGCGCCAGCAGTCATTCAGGTCCACTTTTATCGCCCCGGAATTCACCCCTCCACTTT.